The 18 T cell receptor beta chains listed next were all sequenced from one sample in a study of blood T cell repertoires in COVID-19 (dated by TCRdb to about 2020). The library came from the immunoSEQ multiplex PCR assay. The immuneACCESS repertoire file appears here via TCRdb, limited to in-frame rearrangements. These files lack a portion of the clones; in checked studies, under half of the deficit traces to unresolved V genes, and the cause of the others is not known. This sample holds about 190,000 clones; around 84% were observed only once. The ten largest make up approximately 3% of the sample. Input material: PBMCs or T cells enriched from blood (not recorded which). The receptors were gathered from a woman in her thirties who had recovered from COVID-19.

The chain is built from TRBV7-9 and TRBJ2-6, with a weak D call TRBD1 (5 bases). The CDR3 contains 13 residues. The germline V and J ends were trimmed by 10 bases and 7 bases, with 14 bases remaining between them. Germline V gene sequence: CDR1 SEHNR, CDR2 FQNEAQ (reference sequence). The CDR3 is CANGVQGANVLTF. The CDR3 DNA is TGTGCCAACGGTGTTCAGGGTGCCAACGTCCTGACTTTC.

The gene calls are TRBV4-2 and TRBJ2-3; 7 bases match TRBD1. The germline V gene encodes CDR1 LGHNA and CDR2 YNFKEQ. The CDR3 runs 15 residues. V lost 1 base, J lost 2 bases, and 3 bases stayed unmatched. The CDR3 DNA sequence: TGTGCCAGCAGCCAAGTCAGGGGGACCACAGATACGCAGTATTTT. Protein sequence: CASSQVRGTTDTQYF.

The V gene is TRBV7-8, the J gene TRBJ2-5, with D possibly matching TRBD1 (6 bases). The CDR3 runs 17 residues. Deletions cut 1 base from V and 2 bases from J, with 17 bases between. CDR1 is SGHVS, CDR2 FQNEAQ, per germline. The CDR3 sequence: CASSLEETGTGQETQYF. The CDR3 DNA reads as TGTGCCAGCAGCTTAGAAGAGACGGGCACAGGGCAAGAGACCCAGTACTTC. Filled out from reference TRBV7-8 and TRBJ2-5, the complete variable domain reads GAGVSQSPRYKVAKRGQDVALRCDPISGHVSLFWYQQALGQGPEFLTYFQNEAQLDKSGLPSDRFFAERPEGSVSTLKIQRTQQEDSAVYLCASSLEETGTGQETQYFGPGTRLLVL.

The chain links TRBV28 to TRBJ1-1, with D maybe TRBD1 (6 bases). Trimming pared 5 bases from V and 1 base from J, leaving 14 bases between. CDR3 length: 15 amino acids. Germline loops: CDR1 MDHEN, CDR2 SYDVKM. In DNA, the CDR3 is TGTGCCAGCAGTGGAGAGGGACAATGGAACACTGAAGCTTTCTTT. The encoded protein is CASSGEGQWNTEAFF.

The chain couples TRBV9 to TRBJ2-1; D might be TRBD2 (5 bases). The CDR3 extends over 16 amino acids. Trimming removed 4 bases from V and 0 bases from J, with 14 bases in between. Germline CDR1 and CDR2: SGDLS and YYNGEE. CDR3: CASSTRGTVSYNEQFF. CDR3 DNA sequence: TGTGCCAGCAGCACCCGGGGAACAGTCTCCTACAATGAGCAGTTCTTC.

The V gene is TRBV3-1 (or the pseudogene TRBV3-2), the J gene TRBJ2-5; 7 nucleotides match TRBD1. The CDR3 length is 13 residues. Trimming took 4 bases from V and 5 from J; bases not matched to a gene: 4. Germline V CDR1 and CDR2: LGHDT, YNNKEL (reference sequence). The CDR3 here is CASSPTGVETQYF. In nucleotides, the CDR3 is TGTGCCAGCAGCCCCACAGGGGTGGAGACCCAGTACTTC.

The chain has TRBV6-5 and TRBJ1-1, with TRBD1 matching over 7 bases. After removal of 8 bases from V and 0 bases from J, the junction contained 6 bases not matched to a gene. The V gene's germline CDR1 is MNHEY and CDR2 SVGAGI. The CDR3 spans 14 residues. CDR3 residues: CASSWDSMNTEAFF. In nucleotides, the CDR3 is TGTGCCAGCTCCTGGGACAGCATGAACACTGAAGCTTTCTTT.

The V gene is TRBV7-8, the J gene TRBJ2-6, with D tentatively TRBD1 (7 bases). Looked up from germline, CDR1 is SGHVS and CDR2 is FQNEAQ. This CDR3 comprises 21 residues. The V gene lost 2 bases and the J gene lost 0 bases, with 23 bases spanning the gap. CDR3 in DNA: TGTGCCAGCAGCTTATTTCGGGCAGGGGGGCGGTTTAGCTCTGGGGCCAACGTCCTGACTTTC. It specifies CASSLFRAGGRFSSGANVLTF.

This chain links TRBV7-9 with TRBJ1-5, with 7 bases matching TRBD1. The V gene's germline CDR1 is SEHNR and CDR2 FQNEAQ (reference sequence). This CDR3 is 13 amino acids long. After removal of 4 bases from V and 7 bases from J, the junction contained 4 bases not matched to a gene. CDR3 in amino acids: CASSSGGGQPQHF. DNA of the CDR3: TGTGCCAGCAGCTCAGGGGGTGGCCAGCCCCAGCATTTT.

This sequence joins TRBV18 and TRBJ1-2; D gene unclear. The germline CDR1 and CDR2 sequences are KGHSH and LQKENI. Trimming shortened V by 4 bases and J by 8 bases, and 11 bases separated the two germline ends. CDR3 length: 12 residues. The CDR3 spells CASSHRQSGYTF. In nucleotides, the CDR3 is TGTGCCAGCTCACATAGACAAAGCGGCTACACCTTC.

The V and J genes are TRBV5-1 and TRBJ2-1; 8 bases map to TRBD1. Germline CDR1 and CDR2: SGHRS and YFSETQ. CDR3 length equals 14 residues. V dropped 0 bases and J dropped 9; count of bases not matched to a gene: 5. Written as DNA, the CDR3 is TGCGCCAGCAGCTTGGGGCAGGGGGCTGGTGAGCAGTTCTTC. Amino acids: CASSLGQGAGEQFF.

This clone was seen just once. The rearrangement uses TRBV30 and TRBJ1-2; 7 nucleotides match TRBD1. The ends lost 4 bases at V and 6 bases at J; junction bases unmatched: 5. Germline assignment: CDR1 GTSNPN and CDR2 SVGIG (reference sequence). This CDR3 is 12 amino acids long. The CDR3, as DNA: TGTGCCTGGAACACAGGGGATCATGGCTACACCTTC. Translation: CAWNTGDHGYTF.

The V call is TRBV30, the J call TRBJ1-2; TRBD1 is a possible D gene (5 bases). Trimming removed 3 bases from V and 5 bases from J, with 19 bases in between. Germline V gives CDR1 GTSNPN, CDR2 SVGIG (reference sequence). The CDR3 covers 15 residues. The CDR3 region has the DNA TGTGCCTGGAGATCGGGCAGGGCCTCCATTTATGGCTACACCTTC. It encodes CAWRSGRASIYGYTF.

This clone was observed a single time. The gene calls are TRBV13 and TRBJ2-7; 7 bases line up with TRBD1. Trimming removed 4 bases from V and 3 bases from J; junction bases left unmatched: 6. Germline values: CDR1 PRHDT, CDR2 FYEKMQ (reference sequence). The CDR3 sequence is 14 residues long. Here the CDR3 reads CASSSSDRSYEQYF. The CDR3, as DNA: TGTGCCAGCAGCTCGTCGGACAGGAGCTACGAGCAGTACTTC.

The V call is TRBV10-3, the J call TRBJ1-5; D remains ambiguous. V lost 5 bases to trimming and J lost 0 bases, with 11 bases between them. CDR1 and CDR2 from the germline V gene are ENHRY and SYGVKD. CDR3 size: 15 residues. The CDR3: CAISKIGSSNQPQHF. The CDR3, as DNA: TGTGCCATCAGTAAAATCGGGTCTAGCAATCAGCCCCAGCATTTT.

The rearrangement links TRBV27 to TRBJ2-3; TRBD2 aligns across 9 bases. CDR3 size: 20 residues. Losses at the gene ends were 2 bases for V and 4 bases for J; bases not matched to a gene: 19. Germline-derived CDR1 and CDR2 are MNHEY and SMNVEV (reference sequence). CDR3 loop: CASSLIGHWTSEKGADTQYF. The CDR3, as DNA: TGTGCCAGCAGTTTAATCGGGCACTGGACTAGCGAAAAGGGTGCAGATACGCAGTATTTT.

The chain uses TRBV5-1 and TRBJ2-1, with D perhaps TRBD2 (6 bases). In germline, CDR1 is SGHRS, CDR2 YFSETQ. This CDR3 region has 13 residues. Trimming left V 2 bases short and J 6 bases short, with 9 bases between. CDR3 amino acids: CASSLAGPNEQFF. CDR3 coding DNA: TGCGCCAGCAGCTTAGCGGGCCCCAATGAGCAGTTCTTC.

The gene calls are TRBV2 and TRBJ2-5; 10 nucleotides line up with TRBD1. V dropped 6 bases and J dropped 7; count of bases not matched to a gene: 11. The length of the CDR3 is 15 residues. Germline assignment: CDR1 SNHLY and CDR2 FYNNEI. The CDR3 reads CASSRPTGGLGTQYF. CDR3 bases: TGTGCCAGCAGCCGCCCGACAGGGGGCCTGGGGACCCAGTACTTC.